Below are 13 T cell receptor beta chains sequenced from a single sample in a study of shared clonotypes between healthy human individuals. The repertoire was sequenced with immunoSEQ multiplex PCR; TCRdb's copy has only in-frame clones and lacks some. This sample has 2 million to 2.5 million clones, with over 85% found just once. Sample: naive CD4+ T cells from PBMCs. Described subset: CD45RA+ positively selected. The source is a man younger than 30 in good health. Some clones in this sample may be carry-over from other donors' samples.

Of note for this clone: The sample contains more than one DNA sequence encoding this CDR3. The rearrangement uses TRBV18 and TRBJ2-7; D is ambiguous. Germline CDR1 reads KGHSH; CDR2 reads LQKENI. The CDR3 spans 12 residues. V gave up 2 bases and J gave up 2 bases, with 4 bases separating them. In DNA form, the CDR3 reads TGTGCCAGCTCACCAGGCACCTACGAGCAGTACTTC. It specifies CASSPGTYEQYF. Together with reference TRBV18 and TRBJ2-7, the CDR3 gives the full variable domain: NAGVMQNPRHLVRRRGQEARLRCSPMKGHSHVYWYRQLPEEGLKFMVYLQKENIIDESGMPKERFSAEFPKEGPSILRIQQVVRGDSAAYFCASSPGTYEQYFGPGTRLTVT.

V is TRBV6-1 and J is TRBJ2-1, with D hard to call. CDR3 length equals 11 residues. V lost 4 bases and J 6 bases, leaving 4 bases between the germline ends. The germline gives CDR1 MNHNS, CDR2 SASEGT. The CDR3 nucleotides read TGTGCCAGCAGTGTCATCAATGAGCAGTTCTTC. It is translated as CASSVINEQFF.

V usage is TRBV9 and J usage is TRBJ2-1; 8 nucleotides agree with TRBD2. The CDR3 runs to 14 residues. The germline CDR1 and CDR2 sequences are SGDLS and YYNGEE. The V gene end was trimmed by 3 bases and the J gene end by 9 bases; junction bases not matched to a gene: 8. CDR3 in amino acids: CASSADFLAGEQFF. CDR3 DNA: TGTGCCAGCAGCGCCGATTTCCTAGCGGGTGAGCAGTTCTTC.

This clone is a singleton in its sample. Other DNA sequences in the sample encode the same CDR3. The gene calls are TRBV7-2 and TRBJ2-7, with D tentatively TRBD1 (6 bases). CDR3 size: 13 residues. Germline CDR1 reads SGHTA; CDR2 reads FQGNSA. V was clipped by 3 bases and J by 5 bases, with 11 bases between them. The CDR3 bases are TGTGCCAGCAGCTTTGGGCCAGGGGACGAGCAGTACTTC. This sequence encodes CASSFGPGDEQYF.

CDR3 DNA: TGTGCCAGCAGCCCGACCTATGGCGGGAGGAGTTTGGGAAATGAGCAGTTCTTC. Translation: CASSPTYGGRSLGNEQFF. The chain joins TRBV4-2 to TRBJ2-1; 8 bases match TRBD2. After removal of 4 bases from V and 7 bases from J, the junction contained 18 bases not matched to a gene. The CDR3 spans 18 residues. Germline CDR1 is LGHNA and CDR2 is YNFKEQ.

J is TRBJ2-6 and V is TRBV11-2; tentative D call: TRBD1 (6 bases). Germline V gene data show CDR1 as SGHAT and CDR2 as FQNNGV. This CDR3 spans 15 amino acids. Trimming pared 6 bases from V and 4 bases from J, leaving 13 bases between. The CDR3 spells CASRPAGTGANVLTF. As DNA, the CDR3 is TGTGCCAGCAGGCCAGCCGGGACAGGGGCCAACGTCCTGACTTTC.

The chain employs TRBV5-1 and TRBJ2-2, with 9 nucleotides matching TRBD2. The CDR3 length is 15 residues. V gave up 0 bases and J gave up 4 bases; unmatched junction bases: 1. Germline V gene lookup returns CDR1 SGHRS and CDR2 YFSETQ. The CDR3 region has the DNA TGCGCCAGCAGCTTGGGGGGACTAGCCACCGGGGAGCTGTTTTTT. Protein: CASSLGGLATGELFF.

The rearrangement joins TRBV5-5 to TRBJ2-1, with 10 bases identical to TRBD2. Germline CDR1 is SGHKS and CDR2 is YYEKEE (reference sequence). V dropped 0 bases and J dropped 5; count of bases not matched to a gene: 11. The CDR3 has 18 amino acids. The CDR3 nucleotides read TGTGCCAGCAGCTTGGTAGCGGGAGGCCCTTTATTGGACAATGAGCAGTTCTTC. Its protein product is CASSLVAGGPLLDNEQFF. Full variable domain (outside the CDR3, taken from reference TRBV5-5 and TRBJ2-1): DAGVTQSPTHLIKTRGQQVTLRCSPISGHKSVSWYQQVLGQGPQFIFQYYEKEERGRGNFPDRFSARQFPNYSSELNVNALLLGDSALYLCASSLVAGGPLLDNEQFFGPGTRLTVL.

This chain uses TRBV25-1 with TRBJ2-3; 7 nucleotides line up with TRBD1. This CDR3 has 12 residues. The junction had 7 bases not matched to a gene; V was cut back by 6 bases and J by 10 bases. The germline gives CDR1 MGHDK, CDR2 SYGVNS. CDR3 in DNA: TGTGCCAGCAGGGACGACAGGGTCGCGCAGTATTTT. It translates to CASRDDRVAQYF.

To note about this clone: The sample carries other DNA sequences with the same CDR3. The rearrangement joins TRBV5-1 to TRBJ1-1; 11 bases line up with TRBD1. This CDR3 is built from 14 residues. Losses at the gene ends were 3 bases for V and 5 bases for J; bases not matched to a gene: 3. Germline CDR1 reads SGHRS; CDR2 reads YFSETQ. CDR3 region: CASSWGTGGTEAFF. The DNA for the CDR3 is TGCGCCAGCAGCTGGGGGACAGGGGGAACTGAAGCTTTCTTT. The variable domain in full, with the rest retrieved from reference TRBV5-1 and TRBJ1-1, is KAGVTQTPRYLIKTRGQQVTLSCSPISGHRSVSWYQQTPGQGLQFLFEYFSETQRNKGNFPGRFSGRQFSNSRSEMNVSTLELGDSALYLCASSWGTGGTEAFFGQGTRLTVV.

This clone showed up just once. The chain is built from TRBV5-1 and TRBJ2-6, with D unclear. The CDR3 sequence is 18 residues long. CDR1 is SGHRS, CDR2 YFSETQ, per germline. Deletions cut 4 bases from V and 0 bases from J, with 17 bases between. The CDR3 is CASSVAGPRPSGANVLTF. The CDR3 bases are TGCGCCAGCAGCGTAGCCGGGCCCAGGCCCTCTGGGGCCAACGTCCTGACTTTC. Combining the CDR3 with reference TRBV5-1 and TRBJ2-6 gives the whole variable domain KAGVTQTPRYLIKTRGQQVTLSCSPISGHRSVSWYQQTPGQGLQFLFEYFSETQRNKGNFPGRFSGRQFSNSRSEMNVSTLELGDSALYLCASSVAGPRPSGANVLTFGAGSRLTVL.

The genes are TRBV29-1 and TRBJ1-1; TRBD1 might be the D (5 bases). The length of the CDR3 is 13 residues. V was trimmed by 6 bases and J by 1 base, leaving 12 bases between them. The V gene's germline CDR1 is SQVTM and CDR2 ANQGSEA. The CDR3 region is CSVRGSGNTEAFF. As DNA, the CDR3 is TGCAGCGTCCGGGGCTCGGGGAACACTGAAGCTTTCTTT.

This clone was seen only once. This sequence joins TRBV15 and TRBJ2-5, with D unclear. The CDR3 is 15 residues long. Trimming stripped 0 bases from V and 0 bases from J, with 8 bases between. Germline lookup yields CDR1 LNHNV and CDR2 YYDKDF (reference sequence). The CDR3 region is CATSRDQLYQETQYF. The DNA of the CDR3 is TGTGCCACCAGCAGAGATCAGTTGTACCAAGAGACCCAGTACTTC.